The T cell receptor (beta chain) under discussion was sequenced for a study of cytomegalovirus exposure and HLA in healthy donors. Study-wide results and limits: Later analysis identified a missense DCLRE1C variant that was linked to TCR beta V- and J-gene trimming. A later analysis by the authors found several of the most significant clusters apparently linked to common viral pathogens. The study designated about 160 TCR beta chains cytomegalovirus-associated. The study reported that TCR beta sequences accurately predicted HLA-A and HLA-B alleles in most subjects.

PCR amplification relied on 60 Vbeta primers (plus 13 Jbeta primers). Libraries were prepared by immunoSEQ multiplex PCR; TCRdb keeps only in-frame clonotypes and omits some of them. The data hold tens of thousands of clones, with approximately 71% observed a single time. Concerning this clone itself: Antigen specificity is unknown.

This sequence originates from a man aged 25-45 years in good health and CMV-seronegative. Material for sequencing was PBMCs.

The DNA for the CDR3 is TGTGCCAGCAGTGAACGACTAGCGGGCAACAATGAGCAGTTCTTC. Its protein product is CASSERLAGNNEQFF. The chain uses TRBV6-4 and TRBJ2-1, with 10 positions matching TRBD2. The CDR3 loop spans 15 amino acids. The V gene end was trimmed by 3 bases and the J gene end by 5 bases; junction bases not matched to a gene: 4. Germline CDR1 MRHNA, CDR2 SNTAGT.